Listed below are T cell receptor beta chains from one sample, sequenced in a study of CD8 T cells in Susac syndrome. One entry per CDR3 protein results from TCRdb running MiXCR on the immunoSEQ multiplex PCR reads. The table has more than 200,000 distinct CDR3 sequences, 94% seen once. Material for sequencing was CD4+ T cells from PBMCs. Receptors were obtained from a human donor with Susac syndrome. The CDR3 runs from the conserved cysteine through the conserved F or W. D genes are given only for firm matches. Size tells how often a clone was seen (once, few, many) or the class of an expanded clone, and some rows leave it out.

clone_size d_call j_call v_call cdr3_nt cdr3_aa
. . TRBJ2-7 TRBV18 TGTGCCAGCTCGGTTGCTATCCAGGGAATCAGTCCTTACGAGCAGTACTTC CASSVAIQGISPYEQYF
. TRBD1 TRBJ1-6 TRBV6-2/TRBV6-3 TGTGCCAGCAGTGACAGGGGGCTCGGGGAAAGGCGATCACCCCTCCACTTT CASSDRGLGERRSPLHF
. TRBD1 TRBJ2-7 TRBV30 TGTGCCTGGAGTGGGACAGGGGGCTTCTACGAGCAGTACTTC CAWSGTGGFYEQYF
. TRBD1 TRBJ1-5 TRBV28 TGTGCCAGCAGTTTCGGTTCCGCGGGAGGGGGCGCTGGGCCCCAGCATTTT CASSFGSAGGGAGPQHF
. . TRBJ2-5 TRBV29-1 TGCAGCGACTCGTCCGGCTACTTC CSDSSGYF
. . TRBJ2-5 TRBV6-5 TGTGCCAGCAGTTACGAGTCAGGGCTGTGGGAGACCCAGTACTTC CASSYESGLWETQYF
. . TRBJ1-1 TRBV9 TGTGCCAGCAGCTACCAGGTGGGCACTGAAGCTTTCTTT CASSYQVGTEAFF
. TRBD2 TRBJ2-2 TRBV4-3 TGCGCCAGCAGCCAAATCGGGGGGGCCGCCGGGGAGCTGTTTTTT CASSQIGGAAGELFF
once TRBD2 TRBJ2-3 TRBV20-1 TGCAGTGCTACGTCAATGGGACTAGGGAACACAGATACGCAGTATTTT CSATSMGLGNTDTQYF
. . TRBJ1-2 TRBV4-1 TGCGCCAGCAGCCAAGAAGGGACATCTTCTCGGTATGGCTACACCTTC CASSQEGTSSRYGYTF
. TRBD1 TRBJ2-5 TRBV28 TGTGCCAGCAGCCCAAACGACAGGGGGGGAAAGACCCAGTACTTC CASSPNDRGGKTQYF
. TRBD1 TRBJ2-4 TRBV7-9 TGTGCCAGCAGCTTAGCGATGGGACAGAAAAACATTCAGTACTTC CASSLAMGQKNIQYF
. TRBD1 TRBJ2-5 TRBV6-6 TGTGCCAGCAGCCCATCGGCAGGGACAGGGGAGACCCAGTACTTC CASSPSAGTGETQYF
. . TRBJ1-1 TRBV20-1 TGCAGCGCTTACAGGGCTATGAACACTGAAGCTTTCTTT CSAYRAMNTEAFF
once . TRBJ1-2 TRBV4-3 TGCGCCAGCAGCCAAGGGCCGGGGGCAAGGGGCTACACCTTC CASSQGPGARGYTF
once TRBD2 TRBJ2-3 TRBV20-1 TGCAGTGCTAGAGATCAGGGACTAGCGGGGGCCGGAGGTACGCAGTATTTT CSARDQGLAGAGGTQYF
. . TRBJ2-5 TRBV18 TGTGCCAGCTCACCACCGATAGGAACAGAGACCCAGTACTTC CASSPPIGTETQYF
. . TRBJ2-1 TRBV10-3 TGTGCCATCAGTGGAAGGTCCACCGAGGTGGGTGAGCAGTTCTTC CAISGRSTEVGEQFF
once . TRBJ2-1 TRBV5-8 TGTGCCAGCAGCCTTAGGACTGACTTCTACAATGAGCAGTTCTTC CASSLRTDFYNEQFF
. TRBD2 TRBJ2-7 TRBV20-1 TGCAGTGCCAGGCTAGCGGCTTCCTACGAGCAGTACTTC CSARLAASYEQYF
. . TRBJ1-5 TRBV24-1 TGTGCCACCAGCCGGACAGAGGGGCAGCCCCAGCATTTT CATSRTEGQPQHF
. TRBD1 TRBJ2-2 TRBV11-2 TGTGCCAGCAGCTTAAGAGCTCGGCCAGGGGGCGATCCCGGGGAGCTGTTTTTT CASSLRARPGGDPGELFF
. . TRBJ2-5 TRBV5-1 TGCGCCAGCAGCTTGGAACCACAAGAGACCCAGTACTTC CASSLEPQETQYF
. TRBD1 TRBJ2-7 TRBV6-6 TGTGCCAGCAGTCGTGGCGGACAGGGCTACGAGCAGTACTTC CASSRGGQGYEQYF
. TRBD1 TRBJ2-7 TRBV20-1 TGCAGTGCTAGGTCTGGAACAGGGGTTGGGAACGAGCAGTACTTC CSARSGTGVGNEQYF
. TRBD1 TRBJ1-2 TRBV5-1 TGCGCCAGCAGCTTGGGACAGGGAAGCTACACCTTC CASSLGQGSYTF
. . TRBJ1-6 TRBV6-2/TRBV6-3 TGTGCCAGCAGTTATGTCCAGCCGGGACAACATAATTCACCCCTCCACTTT CASSYVQPGQHNSPLHF
. . TRBJ2-1 TRBV18 TGTGCCAGCTCACCAACGACCTTAACCTACAATGAGCAGTTCTTC CASSPTTLTYNEQFF
. . TRBJ1-3 TRBV12-3/TRBV12-4 TGTGCCAGCACCCCTAAGGGAATGGTGTCTGGAAACACCATATATTTT CASTPKGMVSGNTIYF
. TRBD2 TRBJ2-1 TRBV19 TGTGCCAGTAGTGCCAAACTAGCGGGGGGGGCAAGTTCCTACAATGAGCAGTTCTTC CASSAKLAGGASSYNEQFF
. . TRBJ1-3 TRBV14 TGTGCCACCAATACAGGTCCTGGAAACACCATATATTTT CATNTGPGNTIYF
. . TRBJ1-2 TRBV30 TGTGCCTGGAGTCCCAGTACGGGGGGGGAGTATGGCTACACCTTC CAWSPSTGGEYGYTF
. . TRBJ1-1 TRBV4-1 TGCGCCAGCAGCCCAGTGGCCAGGGACTTTATAGAAGCTTTCTTT CASSPVARDFIEAFF
. . TRBJ1-1 TRBV20-1 TGCAGTGCTAGAGATTTAGGGGGGAGGACTGAAGCTTTCTTT CSARDLGGRTEAFF
. TRBD2 TRBJ2-5 TRBV15 TGTGCCACCAGCGCTTACTTGGGGGGGGAGACCCAGTACTTC CATSAYLGGETQYF
. . TRBJ2-7 TRBV5-6 TGTGCCAGCAGCTTGTGGGACTTAACCTACGAGCAGTACTTC CASSLWDLTYEQYF
. . TRBJ2-3 TRBV2 TGTGCCAGCAGTGAAGCACCGACAAACACAGATACGCAGTATTTT CASSEAPTNTDTQYF
once TRBD2 TRBJ2-5 TRBV3-1 TGTGCCAGCAGCCGGCGAGGGATAAGCGGGGGTAAAGAGACCCAGTACTTC CASSRRGISGGKETQYF